This T cell receptor beta chain was recorded in a study of blood T cell repertoires in COVID-19. Study as a whole: The samples span acute and convalescent COVID-19 from the United States, Italy and Spain. Sources were T cells, B-cell-depleted T cells, or PBMCs; the material itself was cDNA or gDNA.

Original analysis: Amplification with reference gene primers provided the estimates of nucleated cell counts. Clones were read by immunoSEQ multiplex PCR, and TCRdb kept only the in-frame ones, dropping some. The DNA was the basis for D and trimming; V, J and clone size are from that table. The repertoire holds roughly 180,000 clones, with around 83% as singletons. The CDR3 runs 13 residues. Trimming took off 5 bases at V and 4 bases at J, with 11 bases between the two ends. The sequence was collected from a woman aged 30 to 39 with active or convalescent COVID-19. The chain carries TRBV12-3 or TRBV12-4 and TRBJ1-2, with no clear D. The specimen sequenced was peripheral blood. The CDR3 DNA sequence: TGTGCCAGCAGTACGGCGGGTATCTATGGCTACACCTTC. As protein: CASSTAGIYGYTF.